Following are 21 T cell receptor beta chains from one sample sequenced in a study of cytomegalovirus exposure and HLA in healthy donors (dated 2017 in TCRdb). Library preparation employed the immunoSEQ multiplex PCR assay. For the multiplex PCR, a mixture combining 60 forward primers for TCR Vbeta segments and 13 reverse primers for TCR Jbeta segments was used. TCRdb's version of the immuneACCESS table is confined to in-frame rearrangements and falls short of the full clone set. An unresolved V gene accounts for under half of the shortfall where checked; the remainder is of unknown origin. The sample contains more than 80,000 clones, roughly 80% of them found a single time. In total, the top ten clones hold about 1.2% of the sample. The sequenced sample was PBMCs. These receptors came from a girl aged 2 to 9 in good health and CMV-seropositive.

The chain combines TRBV30 with TRBJ1-2; D unresolved. CDR3 size: 13 residues. Germline V gives CDR1 GTSNPN, CDR2 SVGIG (reference sequence). Trimming shortened V by 0 bases and J by 2 bases, and 7 bases separated the two germline ends. The CDR3 DNA sequence: TGTGCCTGGAGTGTAAGCGGCAACTATGGCTACACCTTC. Amino acids: CAWSVSGNYGYTF.

This clone was seen a single time. The V gene is TRBV11-2, the J gene TRBJ1-4; 7 bases fit TRBD1. This CDR3 contains 14 residues. With V trimmed by 5 bases and J by 7 bases, 7 bases remained unmatched. The V gene's germline CDR1 is SGHAT and CDR2 FQNNGV. In DNA, the CDR3 is TGTGCCAGCAGCCCCGACAGGGCGACTGAAAAACTGTTTTTT. Its protein product is CASSPDRATEKLFF.

The V and J genes are TRBV7-6 and TRBJ2-1; no clear D gene. V gave up 6 bases and J gave up 10 bases, with 10 bases separating them. This CDR3 contains 11 residues. CDR1 SGHVS and CDR2 FNYEAQ come from the germline V gene. The CDR3 coding sequence is TGTGCCAGCAGTCACCAGGTGGAGCAGTTCTTC. Its protein is CASSHQVEQFF.

This clone was detected once. The J gene is TRBJ1-2, the V gene TRBV29-1, with unresolved D. V lost 2 bases and J lost 3, with 4 bases in between. Germline values: CDR1 SQVTM, CDR2 ANQGSEA. This CDR3 comprises 11 residues. For the CDR3, the DNA is TGCAGCGTTGAAACACACTATGGCTACACCTTC. Its protein is CSVETHYGYTF.

The genes are TRBV5-1 and TRBJ2-7; TRBD1 matches at 11 bases. Germline trimming cut 4 bases from V and 9 bases from J; bases unmatched to any gene: 3. Looked up from germline, CDR1 is SGHRS and CDR2 is YFSETQ. The CDR3 contains 12 residues. CDR3 in DNA: TGCGCCAGCAGCGCGGACAGGGGGCGGCAGTACTTC. Translated: CASSADRGRQYF.

The J gene is TRBJ2-7, the V gene TRBV6-5, with 9 bases identical to TRBD2. CDR1 and CDR2 (germline): MNHEY, SVGAGI. J was trimmed by 6 bases and V by 2 bases; bases with no gene match: 8. The CDR3 has 15 amino acids. The CDR3 coding sequence is TGTGCCAGCAGTTACGAAGGTAGCGGGAGCCGCGAGCAGTACTTC. Amino acids: CASSYEGSGSREQYF.

V is TRBV6-5 and J is TRBJ2-2; weak D call: TRBD2 (6 bases). From germline, CDR1 is MNHEY and CDR2 SVGAGI. The CDR3 has 15 residues. V lost 7 bases, J lost 7 bases, and 19 bases lay in between. The CDR3 loop reads CASTPGTGVRGELFF. In DNA form, the CDR3 reads TGTGCCAGCACCCCGGGGACGGGGGTACGCGGGGAGCTGTTTTTT.

This clone occurred a few times. V gene TRBV5-1 combines with J gene TRBJ2-7, with D maybe TRBD2 (5 bases). V lost 0 bases and J lost 4, with 17 bases in between. This CDR3 comprises 16 residues. Germline V gives CDR1 SGHRS, CDR2 YFSETQ. The CDR3 loop reads CASSLGYDGEWYEQYF. The CDR3 nucleotides read TGCGCCAGCAGCTTGGGTTATGACGGGGAGTGGTACGAGCAGTACTTC.

The chain employs TRBV19 and TRBJ1-5; 9 nucleotides align to TRBD1. This CDR3 is 14 amino acids long. V was clipped by 5 bases and J by 3 bases; unmatched bases: 2. Germline V lookup: CDR1 LNHDA, CDR2 SQIVND (reference sequence). In nucleotides, the CDR3 is TGTGCCAGTAGTGACAGGGGGAACAATCAGCCCCAGCATTTT. Translation gives CASSDRGNNQPQHF.

J is TRBJ2-7 and V is TRBV27; D possibly corresponds to TRBD1 (6 bases). Trimming pared 5 bases from V and 2 bases from J, leaving 19 bases between. The CDR3 is made up of 16 amino acids. Germline lookup yields CDR1 MNHEY and CDR2 SMNVEV (reference sequence). The CDR3 protein is CASSPINRVSPYEQYF. DNA of the CDR3: TGTGCCAGCAGTCCCATAAACAGGGTTAGCCCCTACGAGCAGTACTTC.

This chain uses TRBV4-2 with TRBJ2-2; D possibly corresponds to TRBD2 (5 bases). V lost 3 bases, J lost 4 bases, and 12 bases lay in between. The CDR3 spans 15 residues. Germline V gives CDR1 LGHNA, CDR2 YNFKEQ. This chain's CDR3 is CASSHPTRGTGELFF. CDR3 nucleotide sequence: TGTGCCAGCAGCCACCCTACTAGAGGCACCGGGGAGCTGTTTTTT.

This sequence joins TRBV10-3 and TRBJ2-5; 10 positions match TRBD1. With V trimmed by 6 bases and J by 5 bases, 6 bases remained unmatched. Germline assignment: CDR1 ENHRY and CDR2 SYGVKD. The CDR3 spans 14 residues. Here the CDR3 reads CAIRGTTGGETQYF. The CDR3 coding sequence is TGTGCCATCAGGGGAACGACAGGGGGCGAGACCCAGTACTTC.

The gene calls are TRBV6-1 and TRBJ2-2; unclear D gene. The V gene lost 6 bases and the J gene lost 5 bases, with 13 bases spanning the gap. The CDR3 extends over 14 amino acids. CDR1 and CDR2 from the germline V gene are MNHNS and SASEGT. In DNA, the CDR3 is TGTGCCAGCAGGGAAATAGCCCTAACCGGGGAGCTGTTTTTT. Amino acids: CASREIALTGELFF.

This clone has only a few counts. V and J are TRBV5-1 and TRBJ2-1, with 10 bases matching TRBD2. In germline, CDR1 is SGHRS, CDR2 YFSETQ. CDR3 length: 15 residues. J was trimmed by 6 bases and V by 4 bases; bases with no gene match: 7. CDR3 amino acids: CASSTGTSATNEQFF. In nucleotides, the CDR3 is TGCGCCAGCAGCACCGGGACTAGCGCTACCAATGAGCAGTTCTTC.

The gene calls are TRBV29-1 and TRBJ2-3; no definite D call. This CDR3 region has 13 residues. Germline assignment: CDR1 SQVTM and CDR2 ANQGSEA. Trimming took 4 bases from V and 4 from J, leaving 12 bases between them. The CDR3 DNA is TGCAGCGTTGTTCTCGGGTATCCAGATACGCAGTATTTT. Encoded protein: CSVVLGYPDTQYF.

This chain uses TRBV9 with TRBJ2-4; D remains ambiguous. CDR1 SGDLS and CDR2 YYNGEE come from the germline V gene. Trimming shortened V by 4 bases and J by 2 bases, and 10 bases separated the two germline ends. This CDR3 has 14 residues. The DNA of the CDR3 is TGTGCCAGCAGCCCTAGGTATCCCAAAAACATTCAGTACTTC. Translation: CASSPRYPKNIQYF.

This clone was observed a few times. The CDR3 sequence: CACSGLYSNQPQHF. For the CDR3, the DNA is TGTGCCTGCTCAGGGCTCTATAGCAATCAGCCCCAGCATTTT. The chain recombines TRBV30 with TRBJ1-5; D is possibly TRBD1 (5 bases). With 6 bases removed from V and 0 bases from J, the gap between germline ends came to 12 bases. The CDR3 contains 14 residues. CDR1 is GTSNPN, CDR2 SVGIG, per germline (reference sequence).

This chain connects TRBV6-5 to TRBJ2-5; TRBD2 matches 14 bases. The J segment lost 5 bases and the V segment lost 9 bases, leaving 5 bases of the junction unmatched. Germline CDR1 reads MNHEY; CDR2 reads SVGAGI. This CDR3 spans 14 amino acids. CDR3 in DNA: TGTGCCAGTACAAGACTAGCGGGAGGGGAGACCCAGTACTTC. Its translation: CASTRLAGGETQYF.

In this sample, this clone turned up a few times. The chain carries TRBV10-3 and TRBJ1-1; D remains unclear. The CDR3 totals 14 residues. Per the germline V gene, CDR1 is ENHRY and CDR2 is SYGVKD. Deletions cut 6 bases from V and 6 bases from J, with 17 bases between. The CDR3 DNA is TGTGCCATCAGCCCGGGAGAGAGCGTCGCTGAAGCTTTCTTT. This gives the protein CAISPGESVAEAFF.

The chain uses TRBV7-9 and TRBJ2-1; no reliable D call. Trimming took off 8 bases at V and 0 bases at J, with 8 bases between the two ends. CDR1 and CDR2 (germline): SEHNR, FQNEAQ (reference sequence). CDR3 length equals 13 residues. CDR3 sequence: CASQVSSYNEQFF. As DNA, the CDR3 is TGTGCCAGCCAGGTGAGCTCCTACAATGAGCAGTTCTTC. The full variable domain, with the rest looked up from reference TRBV7-9 and TRBJ2-1, is DTGVSQNPRHKITKRGQNVTFRCDPISEHNRLYWYRQTLGQGPEFLTYFQNEAQLEKSRLLSDRFSAERPKGSFSTLEIQRTEQGDSAMYLCASQVSSYNEQFFGPGTRLTVL.

The chain carries TRBV19 and TRBJ2-1; D gene unclear. CDR3 length equals 13 residues. The V end lost 3 bases, the J end lost 9 bases, and 12 bases lay between the germline ends. Germline V gene sequence: CDR1 LNHDA, CDR2 SQIVND (reference sequence). The CDR3 sequence: CASSIAGLREQFF. The CDR3, as DNA: TGTGCCAGTAGTATTGCTGGGCTTCGTGAGCAGTTCTTC.